One and the same sample provided the 5 T cell receptor beta chains below, sequenced in a study of T cell responses to AZD1222 COVID-19 vaccine (dated by TCRdb to the early 2020s). Library construction relied on the immunoSEQ multiplex PCR assay. TCRdb limited this immuneACCESS table to in-frame rearrangements with V and J called. A share of clones is missing; checked studies link under half to unresolved V genes, and the rest is unexplained. The sample data list 100,000 or so clones, and 90% of these were observed just once. The ten largest clones represent 1.3% of the sample. The time point tag for this specimen amounts to: baseline before first vaccination. Specimen: peripheral blood, collected on day 0 of AZD1222 vaccination. The receptors stem from an adult in good health.

J is TRBJ1-2 and V is TRBV5-1; 7 nucleotides match TRBD1. V was pared by 7 bases and J by 8 bases, with 11 bases of the junction left unmatched. Per the germline V gene, CDR1 is SGHRS and CDR2 is YFSETQ. The CDR3 length is 13 residues. The CDR3 here is CASATDREGGYTF. The CDR3 DNA reads TGCGCCAGCGCTACCGACAGGGAAGGAGGCTACACCTTC.

The chain combines TRBV19 with TRBJ2-2; D ambiguous. The CDR3 runs to 14 residues. With 4 bases removed from V and 1 base from J, the gap between germline ends came to 7 bases. CDR1 and CDR2 from the germline V gene are LNHDA and SQIVND (reference sequence). The CDR3 region is CASSTFQNTGELFF. Here the CDR3 DNA reads TGTGCCAGTAGTACCTTTCAGAACACCGGGGAGCTGTTTTTT.

The rearrangement joins TRBV12-3 or TRBV12-4 to TRBJ1-1; 7 positions match TRBD1. This CDR3 contains 13 residues. After removal of 2 bases from V and 6 bases from J, the junction contained 3 bases not matched to a gene. The CDR3 coding sequence is TGTGCCAGCAGTTTAAGGGACAGTTCTGAAGCTTTCTTT. It codes for CASSLRDSSEAFF.

The chain uses TRBV4-2 and TRBJ1-2, with 8 bases that match TRBD1. This CDR3 is built from 16 residues. Germline lookup yields CDR1 LGHNA and CDR2 YNFKEQ. Trimming at V came to 3 bases and at J to 6 bases, leaving 12 bases not matched to a gene. Written as DNA, the CDR3 is TGTGCCAGCAGCCATGTAGACTGGACAGGGCTAGATGGCTACACCTTC. Translating it yields CASSHVDWTGLDGYTF.

CDR3 loop: CASSSSGGLYNEQFF. The CDR3 DNA reads TGTGCCAGCAGCTCGAGCGGGGGACTCTACAATGAGCAGTTCTTC. This chain uses TRBV7-2 with TRBJ2-1, with TRBD2 matching over 8 bases. The trim removed 4 bases at V and 3 bases at J, leaving 5 bases unmatched. CDR3 length: 15 residues. The germline gives CDR1 SGHTA, CDR2 FQGNSA.